What follows are 18 T cell receptor beta chains derived from one specimen sequenced in a study of immune evolution from preneoplasia to lung adenocarcinoma. Clones were read by immunoSEQ multiplex PCR, and TCRdb kept only the in-frame ones, dropping some. The top ten hold roughly 2.3% of the sample, which has fewer than 9,500 clones, about 86% seen once. Sample: FFPE invasive lung adenocarcinoma tissue. The receptors were sampled from a person between 50 and 70 years old with lung adenocarcinoma.

The chain links TRBV9 to TRBJ2-7; D tentatively reads TRBD1 or TRBD2 (5 bases each). Germline CDR1 SGDLS, CDR2 YYNGEE. Between the trimmed V and J ends, which lost 3 bases and 6 bases, there was a span of 16 bases. This CDR3 has 14 amino acids. This CDR3 is CASSAGTDWGEQYF. The CDR3 DNA is TGTGCCAGCAGCGCCGGGACGGATTGGGGCGAGCAGTACTTC.

The chain uses TRBV9 and TRBJ2-7; TRBD1 matches 7 bases. J lost 3 bases, V lost 0 bases, and 6 bases had no gene match. CDR3 length: 15 residues. Germline CDR1 and CDR2: SGDLS and YYNGEE. Written as DNA, the CDR3 is TGTGCCAGCAGCGTAGGACAGGGCACCAACTACGAGCAGTACTTC. Translating gives CASSVGQGTNYEQYF.

V usage is TRBV2 and J usage is TRBJ2-7; the match to TRBD1 covers 12 bases. The CDR3 consists of 16 residues. The germline CDR1 and CDR2 sequences are SNHLY and FYNNEI. V gave up 6 bases and J gave up 4 bases; unmatched junction bases: 10. The CDR3 here is CASSAGGTGGGYEQYF. CDR3 bases: TGTGCCAGCAGCGCGGGAGGGACAGGGGGCGGGTACGAGCAGTACTTC.

The chain uses TRBV5-4 and TRBJ1-1, with D uncertain. Trimming stripped 4 bases from V and 0 bases from J, with 16 bases between. CDR3 size: 16 residues. Germline V CDR1 and CDR2: SGHNT, YYREEE (reference sequence). CDR3 in DNA: TGTGCCAGCAGCACGGACCCCTTAACACTGAACACTGAAGCTTTCTTT. This sequence encodes CASSTDPLTLNTEAFF. The full variable domain, in which reference TRBV5-4 and TRBJ1-1 provide the parts outside the CDR3, is ETGVTQSPTHLIKTRGQQVTLRCSSQSGHNTVSWYQQALGQGPQFIFQYYREEENGRGNFPPRFSGLQFPNYSSELNVNALELDDSALYLCASSTDPLTLNTEAFFGQGTRLTVV.

The rearrangement uses TRBV10-1 and TRBJ2-2; D possibly matches TRBD1 or TRBD2 (6 bases each). Germline-derived CDR1 and CDR2 are WNHNN and SYGVQD (reference sequence). The CDR3 length is 14 residues. Trimming pared 8 bases from V and 3 bases from J, leaving 13 bases between. DNA for the CDR3: TGCGCCAGCTCGGAAGGGGGGTACACCGGGGAGCTGTTTTTT. Translating it yields CASSEGGYTGELFF.

The chain links TRBV9 to TRBJ1-3; possible D gene TRBD1, 6 bases. In germline, CDR1 is SGDLS, CDR2 YYNGEE. The CDR3 covers 15 residues. The ends were cut back, 0 bases at V and 7 bases at J, with 14 bases in the middle. CDR3 in DNA: TGTGCCAGCAGCGTAGGCCAGGGGATTGGCAACACCATATATTTT. Translated: CASSVGQGIGNTIYF.

On this clone itself: At one end, the junction sequence differs from germline, possibly due to a read error. The chain combines TRBV2 with TRBJ1-4, with 10 bases lining up with TRBD1. From germline, CDR1 is SNHLY and CDR2 FYNNEI. The CDR3 is 11 residues long. This CDR3 is CASSVEGQGLF. CDR3 nucleotides: TGTGCCAGCAGTGTCGAGGGACAGGGGCTTTTT.

This chain links TRBV28 with TRBJ2-2; 7 bases fit TRBD2. This CDR3 region has 16 residues. The V segment lost 7 bases and the J segment 1 base; nucleotides outside the gene matches: 9. Germline lookup yields CDR1 MDHEN and CDR2 SYDVKM. The DNA of the CDR3 is TGTGCCAGCACCCCCGGGGGAGGGCTGAACACCGGGGAGCTGTTTTTT. It codes for CASTPGGGLNTGELFF.

The chain has TRBV18 and TRBJ1-1; 10 bases agree with TRBD1. Germline CDR1 KGHSH, CDR2 LQKENI. V shed 1 base, J shed 3 bases, and the junction held 2 bases outside the gene matches. The CDR3 has 15 amino acids. As DNA, the CDR3 is TGTGCCAGCTCACCACGGACAGGGGGGGACACTGAAGCTTTCTTT. Translation gives CASSPRTGGDTEAFF.

A single count supports this clone. This chain uses TRBV6-5 with TRBJ1-1; possibly TRBD1 for D (5 bases). The CDR3 totals 14 residues. Germline assignment: CDR1 MNHEY and CDR2 SVGAGI. V was clipped by 7 bases and J by 1 base, with 13 bases between them. The CDR3 protein is CASNTQAANTEAFF. The CDR3 coding sequence is TGTGCCAGCAACACACAGGCCGCGAACACTGAAGCTTTCTTT.

The chain is built from TRBV6-5 and TRBJ2-2; D is uncertain. Germline CDR1 and CDR2: MNHEY and SVGAGI. The germline V and J ends were trimmed by 4 bases and 6 bases, with 9 bases remaining between them. This CDR3 contains 13 residues. The CDR3 DNA is TGTGCCAGCAGTTTAGAGGTTCCCGGGGAGCTGTTTTTT. Translated: CASSLEVPGELFF.

The chain is built from TRBV27 and TRBJ2-4; 12 positions match TRBD2. Trimming cost V 4 bases and J 1 base; bases outside gene matches: 2. The CDR3 has 16 residues. Germline CDR1 MNHEY, CDR2 SMNVEV (reference sequence). CDR3 in amino acids: CASSSLAGGAKNIQYF. The CDR3 bases are TGTGCCAGCAGTTCCCTAGCGGGAGGGGCCAAAAACATTCAGTACTTC.

As DNA, the CDR3 is TGTGCCAGCAGTGAAGCCTTGGGGGATCAGCCCCAGCATTTT. Its translation is CASSEALGDQPQHF. The V gene is TRBV6-1, the J gene TRBJ1-5; D is possibly TRBD1 (5 bases). V lost 0 bases, J lost 5 bases, and 8 bases lay in between. The CDR3 is made up of 14 amino acids. Germline CDR1 reads MNHNS; CDR2 reads SASEGT.

The CDR3 sequence: CASSPLTGGETFF. For the CDR3, the DNA is TGTGCCAGCAGTCCCTTGACAGGGGGCGAAACTTTCTTT. J is TRBJ1-1 and V is TRBV28; 10 bases are shared with TRBD1. Germline CDR1 and CDR2: MDHEN and SYDVKM. The CDR3 consists of 13 residues. V shed 5 bases and J 12 bases; nucleotides not matched to a gene: 9.

The chain couples TRBV5-6 to TRBJ2-7; D gene uncertain. The CDR3 is made up of 13 amino acids. Germline values: CDR1 SGHDT, CDR2 YYEEEE. Trimming stripped 0 bases from V and 4 bases from J, with 8 bases between. Written as DNA, the CDR3 is TGTGCCAGCAGCTTGGATCTACCGTACGAGCAGTACTTC. Residues: CASSLDLPYEQYF.

The V gene is TRBV9, the J gene TRBJ2-1; TRBD2 aligns across 8 bases. Germline V gene lookup returns CDR1 SGDLS and CDR2 YYNGEE. Trimming took 6 bases from V and 0 from J; bases not matched to a gene: 5. The CDR3 contains 15 residues. In nucleotides, the CDR3 is TGTGCCAGCAACACGGGGGGGAGCTCCTACAATGAGCAGTTCTTC. Protein: CASNTGGSSYNEQFF.

V is TRBV27 and J is TRBJ1-4; TRBD1 is a possible D gene (5 bases). Trimming cost V 0 bases and J 4 bases, with 9 bases left between them. Germline V gives CDR1 MNHEY, CDR2 SMNVEV (reference sequence). The CDR3 is made up of 15 amino acids. The DNA of the CDR3 is TGTGCCAGCAGTTTATCGGGAGGGGTTAATGAAAAACTGTTTTTT. Amino acids: CASSLSGGVNEKLFF.

This rearrangement joins TRBV28 to TRBJ1-5, with D possibly TRBD1 on 5 matching bases. Germline CDR1 is MDHEN and CDR2 is SYDVKM. The CDR3 is 14 residues long. V was shortened by 8 bases and J by 7 bases, with 18 bases between the two germline ends. The DNA for the CDR3 is TGTGCCAGCGATTCGGGGGGGTCAGGGCAGCCCCAGCATTTT. Its protein product is CASDSGGSGQPQHF. Full variable domain (remainder filled in from reference TRBV28 and TRBJ1-5): DVKVTQSSRYLVKRTGEKVFLECVQDMDHENMFWYRQDPGLGLRLIYFSYDVKMKEKGDIPEGYSVSREKKERFSLILESASTNQTSMYLCASDSGGSGQPQHFGDGTRLSIL.